This T cell receptor beta chain was obtained from a study of cytomegalovirus exposure and HLA in healthy donors. Study-level information: A later analysis reported the same platform for the roughly 120 validation repertoires and the approximately 670 first-cohort repertoires.

Some clones are missing from TCRdb's copy, which holds only in-frame ones; the method was immunoSEQ multiplex PCR. Of 110,000 to 150,000 clones in the sample, 75% to 90% were seen once. Only a few counts were recorded for this clone. Its matching antigen is unknown. V lost 1 base and J lost 4, with 23 bases in between. Germline CDR1 and CDR2: SGHRS and YFSETQ. This CDR3 comprises 18 residues. Regarding the study as a whole: A few CMV-associated chains were confirmed in vitro to be specific for CMV antigens. Cytomegalovirus association was assigned to approximately 160 TCR beta chains. Some public TCRs appeared in many individuals, while most sequences were rare.

The sample was PBMCs. The chain links TRBV5-1 to TRBJ1-2; the D gene is possibly TRBD1 (5 bases). The sequence came from a woman aged 18-30 years in good health and CMV-seropositive. The CDR3 DNA follows: TGCGCCAGCAGCTTGTCGTTCACGGTAGCAGGGTCCTCCTATGGCTACACCTTC. It translates to CASSLSFTVAGSSYGYTF. The full variable domain, its missing parts supplied by reference TRBV5-1 and TRBJ1-2, is KAGVTQTPRYLIKTRGQQVTLSCSPISGHRSVSWYQQTPGQGLQFLFEYFSETQRNKGNFPGRFSGRQFSNSRSEMNVSTLELGDSALYLCASSLSFTVAGSSYGYTFGSGTRLTVV.